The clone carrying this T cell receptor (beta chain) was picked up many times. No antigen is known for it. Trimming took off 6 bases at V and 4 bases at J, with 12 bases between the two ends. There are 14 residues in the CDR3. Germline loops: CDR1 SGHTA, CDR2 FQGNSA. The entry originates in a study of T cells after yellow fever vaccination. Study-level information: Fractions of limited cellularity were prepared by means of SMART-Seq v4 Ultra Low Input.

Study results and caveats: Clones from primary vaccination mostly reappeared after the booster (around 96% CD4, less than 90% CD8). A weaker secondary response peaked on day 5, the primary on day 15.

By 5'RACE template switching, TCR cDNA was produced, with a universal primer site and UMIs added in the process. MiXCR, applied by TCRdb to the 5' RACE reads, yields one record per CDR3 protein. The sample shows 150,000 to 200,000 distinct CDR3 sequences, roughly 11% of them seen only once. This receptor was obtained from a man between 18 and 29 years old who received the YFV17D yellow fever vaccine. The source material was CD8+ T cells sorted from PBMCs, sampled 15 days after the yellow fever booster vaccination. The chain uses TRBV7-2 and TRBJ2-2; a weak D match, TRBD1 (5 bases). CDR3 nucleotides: TGTGCCAGCAGTGCCTTCAGGGCCACCGGGGAGCTGTTTTTT. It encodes CASSAFRATGELFF.